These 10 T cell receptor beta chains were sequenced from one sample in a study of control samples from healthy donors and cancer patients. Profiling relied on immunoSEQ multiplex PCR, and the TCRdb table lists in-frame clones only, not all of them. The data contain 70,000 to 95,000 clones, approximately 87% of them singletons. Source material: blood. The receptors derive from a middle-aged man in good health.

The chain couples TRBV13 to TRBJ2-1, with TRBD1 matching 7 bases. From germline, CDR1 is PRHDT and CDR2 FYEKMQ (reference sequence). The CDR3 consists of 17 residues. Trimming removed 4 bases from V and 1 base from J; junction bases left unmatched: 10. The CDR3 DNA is TGTGCCAGCAGCTCGCGCCAAGGACAGGTATCCTACAATGAGCAGTTCTTC. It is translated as CASSSRQGQVSYNEQFF.

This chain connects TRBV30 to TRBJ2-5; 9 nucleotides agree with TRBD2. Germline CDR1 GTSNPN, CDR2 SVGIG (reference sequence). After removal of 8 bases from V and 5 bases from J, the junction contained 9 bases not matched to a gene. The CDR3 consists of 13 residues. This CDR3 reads CAGNIAGEETQYF. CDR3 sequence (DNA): TGTGCCGGGAACATAGCGGGAGAGGAGACCCAGTACTTC.

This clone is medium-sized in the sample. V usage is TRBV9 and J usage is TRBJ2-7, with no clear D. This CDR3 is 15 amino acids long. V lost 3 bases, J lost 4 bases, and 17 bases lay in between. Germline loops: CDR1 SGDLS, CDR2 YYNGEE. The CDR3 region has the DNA TGTGCCAGCAGCGGGCGTGGAGCCCTCCCGTACGAGCAGTACTTC. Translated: CASSGRGALPYEQYF.

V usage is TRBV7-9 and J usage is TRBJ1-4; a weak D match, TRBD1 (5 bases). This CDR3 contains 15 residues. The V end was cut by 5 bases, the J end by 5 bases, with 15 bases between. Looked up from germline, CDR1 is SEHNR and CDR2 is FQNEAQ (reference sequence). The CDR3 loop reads CASSPGPQGNEKLFF. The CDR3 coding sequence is TGTGCCAGCAGCCCAGGGCCCCAAGGAAATGAAAAACTGTTTTTT. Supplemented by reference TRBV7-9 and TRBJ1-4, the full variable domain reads DTGVSQNPRHKITKRGQNVTFRCDPISEHNRLYWYRQTLGQGPEFLTYFQNEAQLEKSRLLSDRFSAERPKGSFSTLEIQRTEQGDSAMYLCASSPGPQGNEKLFFGSGTQLSVL.

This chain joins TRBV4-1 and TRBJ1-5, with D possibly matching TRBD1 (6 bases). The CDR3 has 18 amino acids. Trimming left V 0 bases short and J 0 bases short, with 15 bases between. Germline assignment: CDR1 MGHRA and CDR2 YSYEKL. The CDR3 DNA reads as TGCGCCAGCAGCCAAGAAGGGGGTGGCGGATATAGCAATCAGCCCCAGCATTTT. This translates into CASSQEGGGGYSNQPQHF.

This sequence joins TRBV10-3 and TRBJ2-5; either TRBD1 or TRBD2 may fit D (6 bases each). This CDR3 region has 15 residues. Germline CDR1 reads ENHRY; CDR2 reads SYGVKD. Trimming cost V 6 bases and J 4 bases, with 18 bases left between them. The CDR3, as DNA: TGTGCCATCAGCGGGAGCTCTCGGGGGCGAGAGACCCAGTACTTC. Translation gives CAISGSSRGRETQYF.

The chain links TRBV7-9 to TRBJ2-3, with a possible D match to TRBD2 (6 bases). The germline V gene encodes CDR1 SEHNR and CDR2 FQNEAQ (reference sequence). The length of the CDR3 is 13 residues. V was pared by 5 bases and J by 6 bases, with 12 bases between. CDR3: CASSLPLADTQYF. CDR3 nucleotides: TGTGCCAGCAGCCTACCTCTAGCGGATACGCAGTATTTT.

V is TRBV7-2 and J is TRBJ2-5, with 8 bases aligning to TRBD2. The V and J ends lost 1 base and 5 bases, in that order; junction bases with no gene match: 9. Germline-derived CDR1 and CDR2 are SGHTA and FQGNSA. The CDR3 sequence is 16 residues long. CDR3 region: CASSLVSRGAGETQYF. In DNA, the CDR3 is TGTGCCAGCAGCTTAGTTTCGCGGGGGGCGGGGGAGACCCAGTACTTC.

As DNA, the CDR3 is TGTGCCAGCAGCCCAGCCCGGACCGAAAACGATGGCTACACCTTC. It is translated as CASSPARTENDGYTF. The chain joins TRBV7-2 to TRBJ1-2; D uncertain. Germline V lookup: CDR1 SGHTA, CDR2 FQGNSA. This CDR3 is built from 15 residues. V was cut by 5 bases and J by 6 bases, with 19 bases left in between. Full variable domain (missing parts from reference TRBV7-2 and TRBJ1-2): GAGVSQSPSNKVTEKGKDVELRCDPISGHTALYWYRQSLGQGLEFLIYFQGNSAPDKSGLPSDRFSAERTGGSVSTLTIQRTQQEDSAVYLCASSPARTENDGYTFGSGTRLTVV.

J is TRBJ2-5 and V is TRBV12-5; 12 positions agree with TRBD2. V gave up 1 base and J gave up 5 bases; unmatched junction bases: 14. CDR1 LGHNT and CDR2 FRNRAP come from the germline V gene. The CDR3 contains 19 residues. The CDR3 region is CASGLATGASGRASETQYF. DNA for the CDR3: TGTGCTAGTGGTTTGGCAACCGGGGCTAGCGGGAGGGCCTCTGAGACCCAGTACTTC.